What follows is one T cell receptor (beta chain) and its context. Its antigen is still unknown. This sample is part of a study of cytomegalovirus exposure and HLA in healthy donors. This PCR relied on a set of 60 Vbeta primers and 13 Jbeta primers. Sequenced by immunoSEQ multiplex PCR; TCRdb stores in-frame clones only, minus some. The table lists 70,000 to 90,000 clones, around 75% of them singletons. Study findings and constraints: Researchers reportedly found TCR beta sequences accurately predicted most subjects' HLA-A and HLA-B alleles. Most TCR sequences were rare, but some public TCRs occurred in many donors.

Germline values: CDR1 MGHRA, CDR2 YSYEKL. The CDR3 contains 18 residues. Germline trimming cut 0 bases from V and 7 bases from J; bases unmatched to any gene: 12. The chain recombines TRBV4-1 with TRBJ2-7; 13 bases line up with TRBD2. The TCR originated in a man in his forties in good health and CMV-seronegative. Material: PBMCs. The CDR3 loop reads CASSQDPFQGLAGREQYF. CDR3 in DNA: TGCGCCAGCAGCCAAGACCCATTCCAGGGACTAGCGGGGCGGGAGCAGTACTTC.